The 18 T cell receptor beta chains reported below all come from one sample, sequenced in a study of T cell responses to AZD1222 COVID-19 vaccine. Profiling relied on immunoSEQ multiplex PCR, and the TCRdb table lists in-frame clones only, not all of them. Here the sample spans 120,000 to 150,000 clones, roughly nine tenths being singletons. Sequenced here: peripheral blood, sampled 28 days after the second AZD1222 dose. Every receptor here comes from an adult who received the AZD1222 COVID-19 vaccine.

V is TRBV4-2 and J is TRBJ2-3, with TRBD2 identical over 7 bases. Germline CDR1 LGHNA, CDR2 YNFKEQ. The V and J ends lost 10 bases and 6 bases, in that order; junction bases with no gene match: 7. The CDR3 spans 12 residues. The CDR3 spells CATGGSPDTQYF. DNA of the CDR3: TGTGCCACGGGAGGTAGTCCGGATACGCAGTATTTT.

This clone has only one observation. This chain connects TRBV29-1 to TRBJ2-3; D possibly corresponds to TRBD2 (5 bases). This CDR3 is built from 13 residues. CDR1 is SQVTM, CDR2 ANQGSEA, per germline. The V end was cut by 5 bases, the J end by 3 bases, with 12 bases between. Written as DNA, the CDR3 is TGCAGCGTTCATAGAGGACTGACAGATACGCAGTATTTT. Translated: CSVHRGLTDTQYF.

The chain uses TRBV5-1 and TRBJ2-2; 13 bases align to TRBD2. The CDR3 runs 16 residues. Germline assignment: CDR1 SGHRS and CDR2 YFSETQ. After removal of 6 bases from V and 4 bases from J, the junction contained 6 bases not matched to a gene. The CDR3, as DNA: TGCGCCAGCAAAGGGACTAGCGGGGCGACCACCGGGGAGCTGTTTTTT. This codes for CASKGTSGATTGELFF.

V gene TRBV6-2 or TRBV6-3 combines with J gene TRBJ1-1; no clear D. CDR1 is MNHEY and CDR2 is SVGEGT in the germline V gene. The ends were cut back, 2 bases at V and 0 bases at J, with 7 bases in the middle. The CDR3 has 14 residues. In DNA, the CDR3 is TGTGCCAGCAGTTACCCCAGTTTGAACACTGAAGCTTTCTTT. Translating it yields CASSYPSLNTEAFF.

The chain combines TRBV7-3 with TRBJ2-3; 11 bases line up with TRBD2. V lost 5 bases to trimming and J lost 4 bases; unmatched junction nucleotides: 2. The CDR3 totals 14 residues. CDR1 is SGHTA, CDR2 FQGTGA, per germline. This CDR3 reads CASSLLAGADTQYF. The CDR3 nucleotides read TGTGCCAGCAGCCTACTAGCGGGAGCAGATACGCAGTATTTT. Full variable domain (outside the CDR3, taken from reference TRBV7-3 and TRBJ2-3): GAGVSQTPSNKVTEKGKYVELRCDPISGHTALYWYRQSLGQGPEFLIYFQGTGAADDSGLPNDRFFAVRPEGSVSTLKIQRTERGDSAVYLCASSLLAGADTQYFGPGTRLTVL.

The chain carries TRBV7-9 and TRBJ1-4, with a tentative D call TRBD1 (5 bases). The germline V and J ends were trimmed by 2 bases and 7 bases, with 17 bases remaining between them. The CDR3 length is 16 residues. CDR1 and CDR2 (germline): SEHNR, FQNEAQ (reference sequence). CDR3 sequence reads: CASSLLNQGFGEKLFF. The CDR3 nucleotides read TGTGCCAGCAGCTTACTAAATCAGGGTTTCGGTGAAAAACTGTTTTTT.

The chain employs TRBV6-5 and TRBJ1-2; 7 positions match TRBD1. CDR1 and CDR2 (germline): MNHEY, SVGAGI. This CDR3 contains 16 residues. The ends lost 2 bases at V and 2 bases at J; junction bases unmatched: 8. DNA of the CDR3: TGTGCCAGCAGTTACGGGGGGCCCAGGGGGAACTATGGCTACACCTTC. Encoded protein: CASSYGGPRGNYGYTF.

CDR3 sequence (DNA): TGTGCCAGCAGCCCCGACCGACAGGGGTGGCAGACCCAGTACTTC. Protein sequence: CASSPDRQGWQTQYF. The V gene is TRBV7-2, the J gene TRBJ2-5; 8 bases line up with TRBD1. The germline gives CDR1 SGHTA, CDR2 FQGNSA. CDR3 size: 15 residues. V was pared by 5 bases and J by 6 bases, with 11 bases of the junction left unmatched.

V gene TRBV27 combines with J gene TRBJ2-7, with D possibly being TRBD1 or TRBD2 (5 bases each). This CDR3 spans 15 amino acids. V lost 6 bases to trimming and J lost 1 base, with 16 bases between them. CDR1 and CDR2 from the germline V gene are MNHEY and SMNVEV (reference sequence). CDR3 bases: TGTGCCAGCAGGCGCGAGGGGTACCCTTCCTACGAGCAGTACTTC. It yields the protein CASRREGYPSYEQYF.

About this clone: Other DNA sequences in the sample encode the same CDR3. The chain is built from TRBV28 and TRBJ1-4; TRBD1 aligns across 8 bases. This CDR3 region has 14 residues. V lost 2 bases to trimming and J lost 8 bases; unmatched junction nucleotides: 4. CDR1 is MDHEN and CDR2 is SYDVKM in the germline V gene. CDR3 in DNA: TGTGCCAGCAGTTTACCAGGGGGCGGCGAAAAACTGTTTTTT. Translating gives CASSLPGGGEKLFF.

The gene calls are TRBV7-2 and TRBJ2-7; TRBD2 matches at 7 bases. V shed 10 bases and J 0 bases; nucleotides not matched to a gene: 9. Germline V CDR1 and CDR2: SGHTA, FQGNSA. The CDR3 spans 14 residues. DNA of the CDR3: TGTGCCACCACCGGGACTACCAACTCCTACGAGCAGTACTTC. Its protein is CATTGTTNSYEQYF.

The chain is built from TRBV9 and TRBJ2-7; 10 positions agree with TRBD2. After removal of 0 bases from V and 5 bases from J, the junction contained 5 bases not matched to a gene. CDR1 is SGDLS and CDR2 is YYNGEE in the germline V gene. This CDR3 has 15 residues. In DNA form, the CDR3 reads TGTGCCAGCAGCGTAGGGACTAGCGGAGCTAACGAGCAGTACTTC. Its translation: CASSVGTSGANEQYF.

The chain is built from TRBV28 and TRBJ2-7; 7 nucleotides agree with TRBD2. This CDR3 comprises 15 residues. The V gene's germline CDR1 is MDHEN and CDR2 SYDVKM. Trimming at V came to 6 bases and at J to 6 bases, leaving 14 bases not matched to a gene. CDR3 DNA: TGTGCCAGCAGCTGGCCTGGGGAGGGCCGGCGCGAGCAGTACTTC. Translated, it gives CASSWPGEGRREQYF.

The V and J genes are TRBV2 and TRBJ2-7; tentative D call: TRBD1 (5 bases). This CDR3 is 14 amino acids long. Trimming cost V 4 bases and J 3 bases, with 13 bases left between them. CDR1 is SNHLY, CDR2 FYNNEI, per germline. For the CDR3, the DNA is TGTGCCAGCAGTGTGTTCGGCAGGGTCTACGAGCAGTACTTC. Its protein is CASSVFGRVYEQYF.

The chain carries TRBV5-6 and TRBJ1-3; D is undetermined. Germline CDR1 and CDR2: SGHDT and YYEEEE. Trimming took 2 bases from V and 3 from J, leaving 3 bases between them. The CDR3 extends over 12 amino acids. CDR3 coding DNA: TGTGCCAGCAGCTTTTATGGAAACACCATATATTTT. Its translation is CASSFYGNTIYF.

V and J are TRBV19 and TRBJ1-2; 11 positions agree with TRBD1. V was pared by 2 bases and J by 3 bases, with 2 bases of the junction left unmatched. Germline V gene sequence: CDR1 LNHDA, CDR2 SQIVND (reference sequence). This CDR3 is built from 15 residues. In DNA, the CDR3 is TGTGCCAGTAGTATAAAGGGACAGGGGGACTATGGCTACACCTTC. As protein: CASSIKGQGDYGYTF.

This chain uses TRBV6-2 or TRBV6-3 with TRBJ2-6; D not certain. Trimming pared 4 bases from V and 3 bases from J, leaving 16 bases between. The CDR3 runs to 17 residues. CDR1 and CDR2 (germline): MNHEY, SVGEGT. The CDR3 sequence is CASSLRFTVGGANVLTF. The CDR3 nucleotides are TGTGCCAGCAGTTTACGCTTCACAGTCGGTGGGGCCAACGTCCTGACTTTC.

The chain recombines TRBV18 with TRBJ2-5; D unclear. The CDR3 has 13 amino acids. CDR1 and CDR2 from the germline V gene are KGHSH and LQKENI. The V end was cut by 6 bases, the J end by 3 bases, with 11 bases between. The CDR3 DNA reads TGTGCCAGCTCCCCTCCTGGGGAAGAGACCCAGTACTTC. It is translated as CASSPPGEETQYF.